What follows are 2 T cell receptor beta chains derived from one specimen sequenced in a study of cytomegalovirus exposure and HLA in healthy donors. The PCR ran on 60 Vbeta and 13 Jbeta primers. Sequencing was performed with immunoSEQ multiplex PCR; in TCRdb, only in-frame clones are kept and a portion is missing. This sample yields over 200,000 clones, of which 70% to 80% are seen a single time; 2.5% to 3% belongs to the top ten. Material for sequencing was PBMCs. These receptors originate from a woman aged 55 to 70 in good health and CMV-seropositive.

This rearrangement joins TRBV19 to TRBJ1-4, with 11 bases matching TRBD1. Trimming cost V 9 bases and J 6 bases; bases outside gene matches: 9. This CDR3 has 15 amino acids. The germline V gene encodes CDR1 LNHDA and CDR2 SQIVND (reference sequence). The CDR3 is CASKNPGQGDEKLFF. The CDR3 DNA follows: TGTGCCAGCAAGAACCCGGGACAGGGGGATGAAAAACTGTTTTTT.

The chain has TRBV2 and TRBJ2-1, with D maybe TRBD1 (7 bases). Per germline, CDR1 SNHLY and CDR2 FYNNEI. The CDR3 sequence is 13 residues long. Trimming pared 7 bases from V and 8 bases from J, leaving 15 bases between. Here the CDR3 DNA reads TGTGCCAGCATGAGGGGCAGGGGGGATGAGCAGTTCTTC. It encodes CASMRGRGDEQFF.